This is a list of T cell receptor beta chains from one sample in a study of tumor-infiltrating lymphocytes in localized non-small cell lung cancer. Profiling relied on immunoSEQ multiplex PCR, and the TCRdb table lists in-frame clones only, not all of them. The data contain 6,400 or so clones, approximately 76% of them singletons. The sequenced sample was uninvolved lung tissue not adjacent to the tumor. The receptors were gathered from a human donor with non-small cell lung cancer. CDR3s include the opening cysteine and the closing phenylalanine or tryptophan. Fields, in order: CDR3 DNA, CDR3 protein, J gene, clone size, V gene, D gene. A D gene is named only where the DNA matches it firmly. Some rows mark clone size as missing; the rest say once, few, many or name a class of expanded clone.

TGTGCCAGCAGTAATACAGCGAACACCGGGGAGCTGTTTTTT,CASSNTANTGELFF,TRBJ2-2,NA,TRBV6-1,NA
TGTGCCAGCAGCTACCCCGAGACAGGGCTTTACGAGCAGTACTTC,CASSYPETGLYEQYF,TRBJ2-7,NA,TRBV5-4,TRBD1
TGTGCCAGCAGGGTTCAGGGGGTCTTAAACTATGGCTACACCTTC,CASRVQGVLNYGYTF,TRBJ1-2,NA,TRBV2,TRBD1
TGTGCCAGCAGTTACTCGGGCAGGGACTACGAGCAGTACTTC,CASSYSGRDYEQYF,TRBJ2-7,NA,TRBV6-5,NA
TGTGCCAGCAGCGGAGGGACAGGGGTCCCCCACACTGAAGCTTTCTTT,CASSGGTGVPHTEAFF,TRBJ1-1,NA,TRBV9,TRBD1
TGTGCCAGCAGACCGGGACAGTTACCCCAAGAGACCCAGTACTTC,CASRPGQLPQETQYF,TRBJ2-5,NA,TRBV27,TRBD1
TGTGCCAGTAGATCCCCGACAGGGGCGGGGGGCTACACCTTC,CASRSPTGAGGYTF,TRBJ1-2,once,TRBV19,TRBD1
TGTGCCCGGCGGGGGGGGCGGGTTGAAGGCTACACCTTC,CARRGGRVEGYTF,TRBJ1-2,medium-sized,TRBV19,NA
TGTGCCAGCAGCTCGCAGGGGCACTATGGCTACACCTTC,CASSSQGHYGYTF,TRBJ1-2,NA,TRBV9,NA
TGTGCCAGCAGTTACACCGTCGGGGGCGGACACGAGCAGTACTTC,CASSYTVGGGHEQYF,TRBJ2-7,medium-sized,TRBV6-5,NA
TGTGCCAGCAGGGCAGGACAGGGAGCAACTAATGAAAAACTGTTTTTT,CASRAGQGATNEKLFF,TRBJ1-4,NA,TRBV6-4,TRBD1
TGTGCCAGCAGTTCACGGGACCCGCGGGTCACAGATACGCAGTATTTT,CASSSRDPRVTDTQYF,TRBJ2-3,NA,TRBV27,NA
TGTGCCAGTACCGGAGGCAGGGGCGTAATTCCCAACTATGGCTACACCTTC,CASTGGRGVIPNYGYTF,TRBJ1-2,NA,TRBV19,NA
TGTGCCAGCAGCCAAGATGGGCTAGCGGTCGGCACAGATACGCAGTATTTT,CASSQDGLAVGTDTQYF,TRBJ2-3,NA,TRBV4-2,TRBD2
TGTGCCAATAGTTCCCTCGGACAGGGGGTATATTCACCCCTCCACTTT,CANSSLGQGVYSPLHF,TRBJ1-6,NA,TRBV19,TRBD1
TGTGCCAGCAGTTGGGACAGGGGTTTACTAAATCAGCCCCAGCATTTT,CASSWDRGLLNQPQHF,TRBJ1-5,medium-sized,TRBV28,TRBD1
TGTGCCAGCAGCCATAGGTTGGGACAGGGGAACACCGGGGAGCTGTTTTTT,CASSHRLGQGNTGELFF,TRBJ2-2,NA,TRBV4-2,TRBD1
TGTGCCAGCAGCTTTCAGAGGAGCTCCTACAATGAGCAGTTCTTC,CASSFQRSSYNEQFF,TRBJ2-1,NA,TRBV7-8,NA
TGCGCCAGCAGCCAAGGAAATACAGGGAACAATCAGCCCCAGCATTTT,CASSQGNTGNNQPQHF,TRBJ1-5,once,TRBV4-3,NA
TGTGCCAGCGGCAAGGGAGGCAACTATGGCTACACCTTC,CASGKGGNYGYTF,TRBJ1-2,NA,TRBV2,NA
TGTGCCAGCAGCTACACGGGAAACACCATATATTTT,CASSYTGNTIYF,TRBJ1-3,NA,TRBV7-2,NA
TGCGCCAGCAGCCGCGGACTAGCGGGGGGGCGGATAGATACGCAGTATTTT,CASSRGLAGGRIDTQYF,TRBJ2-3,medium-sized,TRBV5-1,TRBD2
TGTGCCAGCAGCTTGGCCTATACACTCTCTGGGGCCAACGTCCTGACTTTC,CASSLAYTLSGANVLTF,TRBJ2-6,NA,TRBV5-5,NA
TGTGCCAGCAGCTTGCTAGCGGGGGGGCCCGAGCAGTACTTC,CASSLLAGGPEQYF,TRBJ2-7,NA,TRBV7-2,TRBD2
TGCGCCAGCAGCCCCTCAGCGGGGGTAAACACAGATACGCAGTATTTT,CASSPSAGVNTDTQYF,TRBJ2-3,NA,TRBV7-6,TRBD2
TGTGCCAGTAGTATTGGCCGACAGAGACAAGAGACCCAGTACTTC,CASSIGRQRQETQYF,TRBJ2-5,NA,TRBV19,NA
TGTGCCAGCAGCTTAGCTTCCTTGAACACTGAAGCTTTCTTT,CASSLASLNTEAFF,TRBJ1-1,NA,TRBV7-2,NA
TGTGCCAGCAGTTACTCGACTAATTACGAGCAGTACTTC,CASSYSTNYEQYF,TRBJ2-7,NA,TRBV6-5,NA
TGTGCCAGCTGCGCTAGCGGGGTCAACGAGCAGTACTTC,CASCASGVNEQYF,TRBJ2-7,NA,TRBV7-9,TRBD2
TGCGCCAGCAGCTCCGGACAGGGAGTCACTGAAGCTTTCTTT,CASSSGQGVTEAFF,TRBJ1-1,NA,TRBV5-1,TRBD1
TGTGCCAGCAGCTTAGCCGGGGTGAGGGGGACTGAAGCTTTCTTT,CASSLAGVRGTEAFF,TRBJ1-1,NA,TRBV7-2,NA
TGTGCCAGCAGCTGGGGAAATCAGCCCCAGCATTTT,CASSWGNQPQHF,TRBJ1-5,NA,TRBV2,NA
TGTGCCAGCAGCTTCACAGGGGTTGAAAAACTGTTTTTT,CASSFTGVEKLFF,TRBJ1-4,NA,TRBV11-2,TRBD1
TGTGCCAGCATGGACCCAACGTCTAATGAGCAGTTCTTC,CASMDPTSNEQFF,TRBJ2-1,NA,TRBV28,NA
TGTGCCAGCAGTTTAGGGCAGGTGAAGCTGTTTTTT,CASSLGQVKLFF,TRBJ2-2,NA,TRBV28,NA
TGTGCCAGCAGCTTAAGTCCACAGGGGTGGAACGGTGAAGCTTTCTTT,CASSLSPQGWNGEAFF,TRBJ1-1,NA,TRBV11-2,TRBD1
TGTGCCAGCCGGGGTAGCGGAACCTACGAGCAGTACTTC,CASRGSGTYEQYF,TRBJ2-7,NA,TRBV6-5,NA